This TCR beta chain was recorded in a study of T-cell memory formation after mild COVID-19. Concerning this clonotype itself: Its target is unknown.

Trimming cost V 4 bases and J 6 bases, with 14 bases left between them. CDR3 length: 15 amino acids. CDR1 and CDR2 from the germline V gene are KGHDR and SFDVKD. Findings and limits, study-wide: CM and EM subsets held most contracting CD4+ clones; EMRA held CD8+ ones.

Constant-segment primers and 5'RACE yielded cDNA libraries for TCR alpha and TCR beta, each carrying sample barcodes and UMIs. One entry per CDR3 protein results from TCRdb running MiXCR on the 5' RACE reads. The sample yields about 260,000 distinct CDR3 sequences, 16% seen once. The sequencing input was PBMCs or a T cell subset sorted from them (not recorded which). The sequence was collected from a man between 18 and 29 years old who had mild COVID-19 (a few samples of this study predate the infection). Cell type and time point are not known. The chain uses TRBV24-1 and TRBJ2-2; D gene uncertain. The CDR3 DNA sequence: TGTGCCACCAGTGACTCCAGAAAACCCCCCGGGGAGCTGTTTTTT. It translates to CATSDSRKPPGELFF.